This TCR beta chain emerged from a study of graft-versus-host responses after intestinal transplantation. Sequencing used immunoSEQ multiplex PCR; TCRdb keeps in-frame clones, though not all of them. The table shows under 65,000 clones, with almost 95% occurring only once. This clone came up a few times. The antigen remains undetermined. CDR1 is LNHDA and CDR2 is SQIVND in the germline V gene (reference sequence). The ends were cut back, 9 bases at V and 1 base at J, with 13 bases in the middle. This CDR3 comprises 14 residues. This rearrangement joins TRBV19 to TRBJ1-3, with D unclear. This TCR was recovered from a human donor who was the organ donor for an intestinal transplant. Specimen: unstimulated CD4+ T cells sorted from spleen or lymph node cells, collected before transplant. CDR3 DNA: TGTGCCAGCCTCGACGGGCCTTCTGGAAACACCATATATTTT. Encoded protein: CASLDGPSGNTIYF.